Here is one T cell receptor beta chain with its context. Its antigen remains unidentified. Both 60 Vbeta primers and 13 Jbeta primers went into the PCR. Original analysis: A follow-up analysis tallied around 80 million unique TCR beta chains, roughly 11 million shared. Method: immunoSEQ multiplex PCR; TCRdb's copy keeps in-frame clones and lacks some. Clone size and the V and J calls come from that table; the DNA yielded D and trimming. The sample has fewer than 200,000 clones, around 79% seen once; the top ten hold approximately 2.4%. The sample originates from a study of cytomegalovirus exposure and HLA in healthy donors. Study-level points and caveats: When presence/absence was analysed, sequencing depth was taken to be roughly uniform across donors.

This clonotype was sampled from a woman between 35 and 50 years old in good health and CMV-seropositive. Sequences were obtained from PBMCs.

As DNA, the CDR3 is TGTGCCAGCCGGGACTTCTCCTACGAGCAGTACTTC. Translated: CASRDFSYEQYF. J is TRBJ2-7 and V is TRBV6-5; perhaps TRBD2 as D (6 bases). The germline gives CDR1 MNHEY, CDR2 SVGAGI. V was shortened by 8 bases and J by 0 bases, with 8 bases between the two germline ends. The CDR3 sequence is 12 residues long.